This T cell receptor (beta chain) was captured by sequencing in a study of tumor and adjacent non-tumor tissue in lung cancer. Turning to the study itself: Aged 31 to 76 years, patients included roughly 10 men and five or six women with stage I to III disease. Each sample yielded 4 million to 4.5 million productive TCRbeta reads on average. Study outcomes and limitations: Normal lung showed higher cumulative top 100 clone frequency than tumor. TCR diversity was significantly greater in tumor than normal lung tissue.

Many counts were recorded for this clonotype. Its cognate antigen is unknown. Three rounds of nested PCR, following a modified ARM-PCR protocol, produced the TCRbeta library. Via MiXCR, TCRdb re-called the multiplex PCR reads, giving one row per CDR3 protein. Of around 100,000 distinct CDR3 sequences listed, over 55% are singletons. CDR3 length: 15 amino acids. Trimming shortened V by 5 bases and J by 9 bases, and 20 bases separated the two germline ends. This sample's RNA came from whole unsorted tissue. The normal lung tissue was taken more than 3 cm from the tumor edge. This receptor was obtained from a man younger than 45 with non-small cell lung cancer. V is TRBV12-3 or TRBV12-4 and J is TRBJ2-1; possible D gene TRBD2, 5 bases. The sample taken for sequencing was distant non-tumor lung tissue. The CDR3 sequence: CASSPQRATIGEQFF. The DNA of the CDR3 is TGTGCCAGCAGTCCTCAGAGGGCGACCATTGGTGAGCAGTTCTTC.